What follows describes a single T cell receptor (beta chain). Its antigen remains unidentified. Per-base quality was not reported, and no clone a single base away is much larger than it. This sample is drawn from a study of blood T cells in healthy people across ages (dated by TCRdb to between 2014 and 2017). Looking at the study overall: Template switching captured roughly one uniquely barcoded TCR beta cDNA molecule per two T cells in model experiments. To avoid experimental bias, donors of different ages were spread randomly across the sequencing lanes. The donors were split into four age groups: young (average 16 years), middle-aged (39), aged (approximately 60) and long-lived (over 80). To track age-related changes in TCR beta repertoire diversity, the study relied on deep sequencing normalized with unique cDNA molecular identifiers. Two additional independent replicas of 1 million unique cDNA reads from the same blood draw were analyzed for two donors (one aged 18 to 30 and one aged 80 or older). Study-wide findings and limitations: A strong correlation was found between observed TCR beta diversity and the percentage of naive T cells measured by flow cytometry. Donor CMV infection status was unknown, potentially confounding age-related changes in expanded clonotypes. Observed TCR beta diversity per million T cells fell roughly linearly with age, and a significant reduction was already apparent by age around 40. Compared with the aged group, more naive CD4+ T cells, fewer expanded clones and increased TCR diversity were shown by the long-lived group, suggesting age selection. Since profiling was done on bulk unsorted PBMCs, naive and antigen-experienced compartments could not be conclusively compared. Estimates of total diversity from one million sequenced T cells were regarded as lower bounds and underestimates.

Systemically healthy Caucasian individuals from Russia, about 38 in total and aged about 6 to 100 years, were included as donors. Each donor gave 8 to 10 milliliters of peripheral blood, collected into EDTA-treated Vacutainer tubes. Ficoll-Paque density-gradient centrifugation was used to isolate PBMCs, with at least 7 million per sample. Total RNA, at least 6 micrograms per sample, was extracted from PBMCs with Trizol reagent. For every donor, an aliquot of PBMCs went through flow cytometry to measure the percentages of naive CD45RAhigh/CD27high T cells. V is trimmed back by 3 bases and J by 0 bases, and the junction contains 5 bases that no gene match accounts for. CDR1 LGHNA and CDR2 YSLEER are derived from the germline V gene. Reading from cysteine to phenylalanine, the CDR3 counts 16 amino acids. Just the 48-base CDR3 DNA is kept, in frame starting at base 1. The library was generated by 5' RACE. The instrument was an Illumina HiSeq 2500. The second PCR ran for about 7 to 11 cycles and used a J-beta primer mix along with a sample-barcoded 5' primer. A unique molecular identifier was introduced onto each TCR beta cDNA molecule by a template-switch 5' adaptor carrying 12 random nucleotides. At least 3 million CDR3-containing paired-end reads were obtained from each sample. The Mint cDNA synthesis kit, primed by a TRBC-specific oligonucleotide, was used to synthesize first-strand cDNA from all RNA. Following uracil-DNA glycosylase treatment, a first 18-cycle PCR with universal primers M1SS and BC2_uni_R was performed on all cDNA. On the study's bioinformatics: For normalization, 1 million high-quality reads were randomly selected from each sample, with every read carrying a distinct molecular identifier. Reads with shared molecular identifiers were discarded instead of being binned into consensus sequences. MiTCR, run with a Q25 quality threshold and the strictest error-elimination algorithm, handled CDR3 identification, clonotype clustering and error correction. A nonparametric unseen species model using Euler transformation provided a lower-bound estimate of total TCR beta diversity. TCRdb trimmed the raw reads at Q25, called clones with MiXCR and kept productive beta chains. Here each entry gathers all rows of one CDR3 protein and keeps the most common genes and DNA. The V and J calls shown here were made by TCRdb, not taken from the authors' results. The sample table records over 1.5 million distinct CDR3 sequences; about 49% of these occur just once. Of the sample, roughly 2% is held by the ten largest clones.

The clonotype comes from a woman between 40 and 50 years old in good health. The chain couples TRBV4-3 to TRBJ2-1; 7 bases in between match TRBD2. The sequenced material came from blood. The sequence in DNA is TGCGCCAGCAGCCATGACGGGGGGTTCTCCTACAATGAGCAGTTCTTC. Translated, this is CASSHDGGFSYNEQFF.